The 22 T cell receptor beta chains below all came from one sample that was sequenced in a study of blood T cell repertoires in COVID-19 (dated by TCRdb to 2018 to 2021). The library was obtained by the immunoSEQ multiplex PCR assay. TCRdb took over this immuneACCESS table, retaining in-frame rearrangements with V and J assigned. Such tables are incomplete; in checked studies, under half of the missing clones stem from an unresolved V gene, and the remainder is unexplained. This sample comprises 200,000 to 250,000 clones, around 90% of them detected only once. Clones ranked in the top ten supply 11% of the sample. Sequencing was done on a sample of PBMCs or T cells enriched from blood (not recorded which). These receptors originate from a man aged 25 to 45 who had recovered from COVID-19.

The V gene is TRBV27, the J gene TRBJ2-3; 7 bases are shared with TRBD2. Trimming took 1 base from V and 6 from J; bases not matched to a gene: 16. The CDR3 runs to 18 residues. Germline V gives CDR1 MNHEY, CDR2 SMNVEV (reference sequence). CDR3 nucleotide sequence: TGTGCCAGCAGTTTATTCTCTCGGGACTACCCGGGAAAGGATACGCAGTATTTT. Protein sequence: CASSLFSRDYPGKDTQYF.

The CDR3 sequence: CASSLGLAGSTDTQYF. The CDR3 DNA sequence: TGCGCCAGCAGCTTAGGCCTAGCGGGTAGCACAGATACGCAGTATTTT. The rearrangement links TRBV5-1 to TRBJ2-3, with 8 bases identical to TRBD2. CDR1 and CDR2 from the germline V gene are SGHRS and YFSETQ. The CDR3 is made up of 16 amino acids. The junction had 5 bases not matched to a gene; V was cut back by 2 bases and J by 0 bases.

This clone was seen just once. V usage is TRBV3-1 (or the pseudogene TRBV3-2) and J usage is TRBJ1-1, with D perhaps TRBD1 (6 bases). The CDR3 totals 14 residues. Per the germline V gene, CDR1 is LGHDT and CDR2 is YNNKEL (reference sequence). V gave up 4 bases and J gave up 5 bases, with 14 bases separating them. The CDR3 is CASSRSQGMTEAFF. CDR3 DNA: TGTGCCAGCAGCCGATCACAGGGAATGACTGAAGCTTTCTTT.

The V call is TRBV10-3, the J call TRBJ1-6; the D gene is possibly TRBD1 (5 bases). The CDR3 loop spans 14 amino acids. V was pared by 6 bases and J by 5 bases, with 11 bases between. The germline V gene encodes CDR1 ENHRY and CDR2 SYGVKD. The CDR3: CAIRPGTNNSPLHF. Here the CDR3 DNA reads TGTGCCATCAGGCCGGGGACTAATAATTCACCCCTCCACTTT.

The rearrangement uses TRBV11-2 and TRBJ1-2; D might be TRBD1 (5 bases). The ends were cut back, 5 bases at V and 3 bases at J, with 25 bases in the middle. CDR3 length: 18 residues. CDR1 is SGHAT, CDR2 FQNNGV, per germline. This CDR3 reads CASSHTHFQTATYYGYTF. The CDR3 DNA reads as TGTGCCAGCAGCCATACCCACTTCCAGACAGCGACTTACTATGGCTACACCTTC. The variable domain in full, with the rest retrieved from reference TRBV11-2 and TRBJ1-2, is EAGVAQSPRYKIIEKRQSVAFWCNPISGHATLYWYQQILGQGPKLLIQFQNNGVVDDSQLPKDRFSAERLKGVDSTLKIQPAKLEDSAVYLCASSHTHFQTATYYGYTFGSGTRLTVV.

V is TRBV4-2 and J is TRBJ1-3; D may be TRBD1 (6 bases). Looked up from germline, CDR1 is LGHNA and CDR2 is YNFKEQ. Trimming removed 3 bases at V and 0 bases at J, with 15 bases between. The CDR3 contains 17 residues. The CDR3 nucleotides are TGTGCCAGCAGCCATATGAACAGGGTGAACTCTGGAAACACCATATATTTT. The encoded protein is CASSHMNRVNSGNTIYF.

This sequence joins TRBV9 and TRBJ2-3, with a tentative D call TRBD2 (6 bases). The CDR3 loop spans 16 amino acids. Germline CDR1 SGDLS, CDR2 YYNGEE. Trimming removed 2 bases from V and 0 bases from J, with 13 bases in between. CDR3 sequence reads: CASSVIGGASTDTQYF. For the CDR3, the DNA is TGTGCCAGCAGCGTGATCGGCGGGGCTAGCACAGATACGCAGTATTTT.

This chain connects TRBV9 to TRBJ1-1; 8 bases align to TRBD1. Germline CDR1 and CDR2: SGDLS and YYNGEE. This CDR3 region has 15 residues. The J segment lost 1 base and the V segment lost 3 bases, leaving 5 bases of the junction unmatched. In DNA, the CDR3 is TGTGCCAGCAGCGGACGGACAGGGCGGAACACTGAAGCTTTCTTT. The encoded protein is CASSGRTGRNTEAFF.

The chain combines TRBV5-1 with TRBJ2-1; tentative D call: TRBD2 (5 bases). The germline gives CDR1 SGHRS, CDR2 YFSETQ. Trimming removed 8 bases at V and 1 base at J, with 10 bases between. The CDR3 consists of 13 residues. CDR3 loop: CASEGSSYNEQFF. The CDR3 DNA is TGCGCCAGTGAGGGATCTTCCTACAATGAGCAGTTCTTC.

V and J are TRBV7-2 and TRBJ2-3; TRBD2 aligns across 12 bases. CDR3 size: 17 residues. Per the germline V gene, CDR1 is SGHTA and CDR2 is FQGNSA. With V trimmed by 2 bases and J by 3 bases, 6 bases remained unmatched. DNA of the CDR3: TGTGCCAGCAGCTTACTAGCGGGAGGGCGAGGAACAGATACGCAGTATTTT. It specifies CASSLLAGGRGTDTQYF.

This clone was counted a few times. V usage is TRBV30 and J usage is TRBJ2-1, with D tentatively TRBD2 (5 bases). This CDR3 has 13 amino acids. Germline lookup yields CDR1 GTSNPN and CDR2 SVGIG (reference sequence). The V and J ends lost 2 bases and 6 bases respectively, with 11 bases between them. The CDR3, as DNA: TGTGCCTGGAGTCTACTAGAGTTCAATGAGCAGTTCTTC. Amino acid sequence: CAWSLLEFNEQFF.

The chain links TRBV19 to TRBJ2-7; 8 nucleotides match TRBD1. Unmatched junction bases numbered 2, after V lost 1 base and J lost 0 bases. Per the germline V gene, CDR1 is LNHDA and CDR2 is SQIVND (reference sequence). CDR3 size: 15 residues. CDR3 residues: CASSIARGPSYEQYF. The CDR3 nucleotides are TGTGCCAGTAGTATAGCCAGGGGGCCCTCCTACGAGCAGTACTTC.

V is TRBV11-1 and J is TRBJ2-7; D is unresolved. This CDR3 has 13 amino acids. Per germline, CDR1 SGHAT and CDR2 FQDESV (reference sequence). The V gene lost 5 bases and the J gene lost 1 base, with 9 bases spanning the gap. The CDR3 bases are TGTGCCAGCAGCGCTACCCTGTCCTACGAGCAGTACTTC. As protein: CASSATLSYEQYF. The whole variable domain, remainder taken from reference TRBV11-1 and TRBJ2-7, is EAEVAQSPRYKITEKSQAVAFWCDPISGHATLYWYRQILGQGPELLVQFQDESVVDDSQLPKDRFSAERLKGVDSTLKIQPAELGDSAMYLCASSATLSYEQYFGPGTRLTVT.

The genes are TRBV4-1 and TRBJ2-1; D is unclear. This CDR3 comprises 19 residues. Trimming took 0 bases from V and 4 from J, leaving 22 bases between them. Germline CDR1 reads MGHRA; CDR2 reads YSYEKL. The CDR3 DNA is TGCGCCAGCAGCCAAGATCCGAGCCAAACGAATCCTACTTACAATGAGCAGTTCTTC. Amino acids: CASSQDPSQTNPTYNEQFF.

This chain uses TRBV28 with TRBJ1-1, with no clear D. Per the germline V gene, CDR1 is MDHEN and CDR2 is SYDVKM. Trimming cost V 5 bases and J 3 bases, with 16 bases left between them. The CDR3 runs to 15 residues. CDR3 DNA: TGTGCCAGCAGTCCCGTCCTCCCCGGAGACACTGAAGCTTTCTTT. This sequence encodes CASSPVLPGDTEAFF.

The chain recombines TRBV28 with TRBJ1-1, with D hard to call. Trimming removed 6 bases from V and 6 bases from J, with 11 bases in between. Germline V gene lookup returns CDR1 MDHEN and CDR2 SYDVKM. CDR3 length: 12 amino acids. CDR3 residues: CASSQRVPEAFF. CDR3 nucleotides: TGTGCCAGCAGCCAAAGAGTGCCTGAAGCTTTCTTT.

The V and J genes are TRBV9 and TRBJ1-1, with D tentatively TRBD1 (6 bases). Germline assignment: CDR1 SGDLS and CDR2 YYNGEE. The germline V and J ends were trimmed by 4 bases and 3 bases, with 10 bases remaining between them. The CDR3 is 13 amino acids. This CDR3 is CASSLGQYTEAFF. CDR3 nucleotide sequence: TGTGCCAGCAGCCTCGGACAGTACACTGAAGCTTTCTTT. The whole variable domain, remainder taken from reference TRBV9 and TRBJ1-1, is DSGVTQTPKHLITATGQRVTLRCSPRSGDLSVYWYQQSLDQGLQFLIQYYNGEERAKGNILERFSAQQFPDLHSELNLSSLELGDSALYFCASSLGQYTEAFFGQGTRLTVV.

V is TRBV2 and J is TRBJ2-1; possible D gene TRBD2, 5 bases. The CDR3 runs 15 residues. Germline CDR1 reads SNHLY; CDR2 reads FYNNEI. Between the trimmed V and J ends, which lost 8 bases and 10 bases, there was a span of 24 bases. The CDR3 nucleotides read TGTGCCAGCCAACCGCGGGTGTTGAGTACGACGGAGCAGTTCTTC. Translated: CASQPRVLSTTEQFF.

A single count supports this clone. The chain has TRBV2 and TRBJ2-1, with D hard to call. Trimming left V 3 bases short and J 6 bases short, with 15 bases between. The germline V gene has CDR1 SNHLY and CDR2 FYNNEI. The CDR3 is 15 amino acids. The CDR3, as DNA: TGTGCCAGCAGTGAGATGCTAGTCACCGCCAATGAGCAGTTCTTC. Its protein product is CASSEMLVTANEQFF.

The CDR3 region has the DNA TGTGCCAGCAGCTTGGTAGCAGGGGCTTACGCCGGGGAGCTGTTTTTT. Residues: CASSLVAGAYAGELFF. This chain links TRBV7-9 with TRBJ2-2; perhaps TRBD1 as D (6 bases). CDR3 size: 16 residues. Per the germline V gene, CDR1 is SEHNR and CDR2 is FQNEAQ (reference sequence). With 3 bases removed from V and 6 bases from J, the gap between germline ends came to 17 bases.

This chain joins TRBV9 and TRBJ2-3, with TRBD1 identical over 7 bases. The CDR3 runs 14 residues. Germline V lookup: CDR1 SGDLS, CDR2 YYNGEE. The V and J ends lost 4 bases and 2 bases, in that order; junction bases with no gene match: 4. Here the CDR3 reads CASSKTGVTDTQYF. For the CDR3, the DNA is TGTGCCAGCAGCAAAACAGGGGTCACAGATACGCAGTATTTT. Full variable domain (missing parts from reference TRBV9 and TRBJ2-3): DSGVTQTPKHLITATGQRVTLRCSPRSGDLSVYWYQQSLDQGLQFLIQYYNGEERAKGNILERFSAQQFPDLHSELNLSSLELGDSALYFCASSKTGVTDTQYFGPGTRLTVL.

The rearrangement links TRBV4-3 to TRBJ2-1, with D perhaps TRBD2 (5 bases). The CDR3 has 15 residues. Trimming took 2 bases from V and 6 from J, leaving 14 bases between them. The V gene's germline CDR1 is LGHNA and CDR2 YSLEER. The CDR3 sequence: CASSQLTIRGNEQFF. The CDR3 nucleotides are TGCGCCAGCAGCCAACTTACCATTCGGGGCAATGAGCAGTTCTTC.